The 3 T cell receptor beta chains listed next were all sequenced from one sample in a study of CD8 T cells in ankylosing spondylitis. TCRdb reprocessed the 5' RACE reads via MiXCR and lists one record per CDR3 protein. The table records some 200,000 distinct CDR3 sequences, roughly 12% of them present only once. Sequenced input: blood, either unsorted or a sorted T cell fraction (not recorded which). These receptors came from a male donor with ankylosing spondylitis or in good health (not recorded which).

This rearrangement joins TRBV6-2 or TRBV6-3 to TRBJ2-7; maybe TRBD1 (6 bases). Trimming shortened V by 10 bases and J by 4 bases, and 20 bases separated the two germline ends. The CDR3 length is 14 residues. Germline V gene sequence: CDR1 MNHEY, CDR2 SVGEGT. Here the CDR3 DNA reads TGTGCCACCGCCCCCCACCGGGACAATTACGAGCAGTACTTC. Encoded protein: CATAPHRDNYEQYF.

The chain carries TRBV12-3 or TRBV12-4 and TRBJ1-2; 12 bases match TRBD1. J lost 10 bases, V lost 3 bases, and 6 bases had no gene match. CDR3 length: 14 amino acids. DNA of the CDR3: TGTGCCAGCAGTTTCCACGGGACAGGGGGCTACTACACCTTC. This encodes CASSFHGTGGYYTF.

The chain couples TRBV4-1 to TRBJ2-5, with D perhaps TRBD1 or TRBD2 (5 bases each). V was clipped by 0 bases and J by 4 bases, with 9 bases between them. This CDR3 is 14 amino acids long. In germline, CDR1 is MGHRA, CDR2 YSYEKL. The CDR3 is CASSQEPGAETQYF. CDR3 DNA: TGCGCCAGCAGCCAAGAACCCGGGGCAGAGACCCAGTACTTC.